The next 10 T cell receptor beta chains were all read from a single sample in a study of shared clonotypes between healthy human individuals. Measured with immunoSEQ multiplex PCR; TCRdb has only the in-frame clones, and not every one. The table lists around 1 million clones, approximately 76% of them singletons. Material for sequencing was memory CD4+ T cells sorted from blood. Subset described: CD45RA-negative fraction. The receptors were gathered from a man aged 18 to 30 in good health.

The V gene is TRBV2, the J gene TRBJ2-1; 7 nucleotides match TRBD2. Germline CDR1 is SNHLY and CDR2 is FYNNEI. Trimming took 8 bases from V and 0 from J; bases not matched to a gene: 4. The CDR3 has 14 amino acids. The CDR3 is CASVRDYSYNEQFF. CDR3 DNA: TGTGCCAGCGTCCGGGACTACTCCTACAATGAGCAGTTCTTC.

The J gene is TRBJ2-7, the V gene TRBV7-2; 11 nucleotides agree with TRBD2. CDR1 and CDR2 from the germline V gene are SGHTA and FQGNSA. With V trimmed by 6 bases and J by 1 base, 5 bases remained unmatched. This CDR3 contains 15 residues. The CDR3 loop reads CASRQLAGGSYEQYF. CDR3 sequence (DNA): TGTGCCAGCAGACAATTAGCGGGAGGGTCCTACGAGCAGTACTTC.

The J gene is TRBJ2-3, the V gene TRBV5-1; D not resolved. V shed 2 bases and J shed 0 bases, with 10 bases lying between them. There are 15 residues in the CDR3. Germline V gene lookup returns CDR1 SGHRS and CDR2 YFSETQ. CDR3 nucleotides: TGCGCCAGCAGCTTTGTTTACAGTAGCACAGATACGCAGTATTTT. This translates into CASSFVYSSTDTQYF. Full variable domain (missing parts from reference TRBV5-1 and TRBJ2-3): KAGVTQTPRYLIKTRGQQVTLSCSPISGHRSVSWYQQTPGQGLQFLFEYFSETQRNKGNFPGRFSGRQFSNSRSEMNVSTLELGDSALYLCASSFVYSSTDTQYFGPGTRLTVL.

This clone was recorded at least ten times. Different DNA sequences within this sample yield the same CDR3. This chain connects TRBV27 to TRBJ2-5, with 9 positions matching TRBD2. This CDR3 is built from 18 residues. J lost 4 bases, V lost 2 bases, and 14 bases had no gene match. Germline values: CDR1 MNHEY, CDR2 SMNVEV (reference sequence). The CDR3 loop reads CASSLEGGGRARRETQYF. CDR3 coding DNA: TGTGCCAGCAGTTTAGAGGGTGGCGGGAGGGCCCGGCGAGAGACCCAGTACTTC.

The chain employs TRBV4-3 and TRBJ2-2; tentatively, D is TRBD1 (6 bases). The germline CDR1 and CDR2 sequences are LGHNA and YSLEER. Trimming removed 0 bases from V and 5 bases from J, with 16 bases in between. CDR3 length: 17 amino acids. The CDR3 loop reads CASSQEVVRGGTGELFF. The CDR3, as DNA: TGCGCCAGCAGCCAAGAAGTAGTCAGGGGTGGTACCGGGGAGCTGTTTTTT.

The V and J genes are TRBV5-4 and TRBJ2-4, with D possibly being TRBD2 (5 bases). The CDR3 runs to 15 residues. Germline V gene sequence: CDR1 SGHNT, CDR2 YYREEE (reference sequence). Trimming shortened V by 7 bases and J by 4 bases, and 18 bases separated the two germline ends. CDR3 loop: CASGTPGSDKNIQYF. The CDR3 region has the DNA TGTGCCAGCGGCACACCGGGATCCGATAAAAACATTCAGTACTTC.

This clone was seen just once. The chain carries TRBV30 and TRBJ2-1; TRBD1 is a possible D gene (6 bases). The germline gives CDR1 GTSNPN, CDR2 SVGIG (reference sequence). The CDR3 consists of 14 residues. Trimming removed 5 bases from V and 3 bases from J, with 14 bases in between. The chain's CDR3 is CAWGGRGIYNEQFF. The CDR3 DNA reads TGTGCCTGGGGCGGAAGGGGGATCTACAATGAGCAGTTCTTC.

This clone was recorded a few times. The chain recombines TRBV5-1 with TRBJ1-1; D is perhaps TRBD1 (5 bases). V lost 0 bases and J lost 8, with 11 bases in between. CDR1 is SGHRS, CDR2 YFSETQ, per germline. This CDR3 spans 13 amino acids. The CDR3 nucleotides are TGCGCCAGCAGCTTGGCAGGGCCTGGGGAAGCTTTCTTT. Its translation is CASSLAGPGEAFF.

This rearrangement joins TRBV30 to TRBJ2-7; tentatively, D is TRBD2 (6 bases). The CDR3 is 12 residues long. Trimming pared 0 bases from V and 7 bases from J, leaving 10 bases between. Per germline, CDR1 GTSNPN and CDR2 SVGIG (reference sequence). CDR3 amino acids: CAWSVTGEEQYF. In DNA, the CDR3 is TGTGCCTGGAGTGTAACGGGGGAAGAGCAGTACTTC.

CDR3 in DNA: TGTGCCAGCAGCTACTTGTCTAGCGGGCTCTCCTACAATGAGCAGTTCTTC. It codes for CASSYLSSGLSYNEQFF. This chain connects TRBV7-9 to TRBJ2-1; TRBD2 matches at 8 bases. The CDR3 contains 17 residues. Germline CDR1 is SEHNR and CDR2 is FQNEAQ (reference sequence). J lost 0 bases, V lost 4 bases, and 8 bases had no gene match.